What follows are 15 T cell receptor beta chains derived from one specimen sequenced in a study of T cell changes during pregnancy in multiple sclerosis. Profiling relied on immunoSEQ multiplex PCR, and the TCRdb table lists in-frame clones only, not all of them. Among some 30,000 clones listed, roughly 90% were seen once. This specimen was CD4+ T cells from peripheral blood mononuclear cells, taken in the third trimester of pregnancy. These receptors were collected from a female donor in good health, enrolled as a control in a pregnancy study.

The chain has TRBV4-3 and TRBJ2-7; tentatively, D is TRBD2 (6 bases). V was pared by 0 bases and J by 3 bases, with 12 bases between. Germline-derived CDR1 and CDR2 are LGHNA and YSLEER. The CDR3 spans 15 residues. CDR3 region: CASSQDLEGDYEQYF. DNA for the CDR3: TGCGCCAGCAGCCAAGATCTGGAGGGAGACTACGAGCAGTACTTC.

V and J are TRBV29-1 and TRBJ2-3; no firm D call. V lost 4 bases, J lost 2 bases, and 10 bases lay in between. Germline CDR1 is SQVTM and CDR2 is ANQGSEA. The CDR3 has 13 residues. This chain's CDR3 is CSVVPVDTDTQYF. The CDR3 DNA follows: TGCAGCGTTGTCCCGGTTGACACAGATACGCAGTATTTT.

The chain couples TRBV30 to TRBJ2-5; D is possibly TRBD2 (7 bases). The CDR3 runs 13 residues. In germline, CDR1 is GTSNPN, CDR2 SVGIG (reference sequence). The V gene lost 0 bases and the J gene lost 9 bases, with 14 bases spanning the gap. The CDR3 DNA reads TGTGCCTGGAGTGTCTCCGGGGAGGGGGCCCAGTACTTC. Protein product: CAWSVSGEGAQYF.

The V call is TRBV19, the J call TRBJ1-5; D gene uncertain. CDR3 length: 14 residues. Germline CDR1 reads LNHDA; CDR2 reads SQIVND (reference sequence). V lost 3 bases and J lost 1, with 7 bases in between. The CDR3 nucleotides read TGTGCCAGTAGTATTTCACAGAGCAATCAGCCCCAGCATTTT. As protein: CASSISQSNQPQHF.

The V gene is TRBV6-5, the J gene TRBJ2-7; the match to TRBD1 covers 9 bases. Germline V gene data show CDR1 as MNHEY and CDR2 as SVGAGI. The CDR3 extends over 12 amino acids. V trimming: 5 bases; J trimming: 4 bases; junction bases outside the gene matches: 0. The CDR3 loop is CASSDRGYEQYF. As DNA, the CDR3 is TGTGCCAGCAGTGACAGGGGGTACGAGCAGTACTTC.

V is TRBV7-9 and J is TRBJ1-1, with D possibly being TRBD1 (5 bases). CDR3 length equals 15 residues. Germline V gene data show CDR1 as SEHNR and CDR2 as FQNEAQ (reference sequence). The ends were cut back, 2 bases at V and 1 base at J, with 11 bases in the middle. CDR3 nucleotide sequence: TGTGCCAGCAGCTTAAGAGTAGGACAGAACACTGAAGCTTTCTTT. It encodes CASSLRVGQNTEAFF.

V gene TRBV9 combines with J gene TRBJ2-2; 12 bases are shared with TRBD2. The V segment lost 2 bases and the J segment 7 bases; nucleotides outside the gene matches: 9. The CDR3 consists of 17 residues. Germline V lookup: CDR1 SGDLS, CDR2 YYNGEE. The DNA for the CDR3 is TGTGCCAGCAGCGTCGGACTAGCGGGGACCGTGAGCGGGGAGCTGTTTTTT. Translated, it gives CASSVGLAGTVSGELFF.

The V call is TRBV19, the J call TRBJ2-2, with TRBD1 matching 8 bases. Germline V gives CDR1 LNHDA, CDR2 SQIVND (reference sequence). V lost 10 bases to trimming and J lost 6 bases; unmatched junction nucleotides: 10. This CDR3 is built from 14 residues. The CDR3 DNA reads TGTGCCACTAAGGAGACAGGGGCCCCCGGGGAGCTGTTTTTT. Translated, it gives CATKETGAPGELFF.

The V and J genes are TRBV5-4 and TRBJ2-5, with 8 bases matching TRBD2. The germline V gene has CDR1 SGHNT and CDR2 YYREEE (reference sequence). This CDR3 has 15 amino acids. Trimming at V came to 4 bases and at J to 4 bases, leaving 9 bases not matched to a gene. The CDR3 sequence: CASSINGGAAETQYF. Written as DNA, the CDR3 is TGTGCCAGCAGCATTAACGGGGGGGCCGCAGAGACCCAGTACTTC.

The genes are TRBV7-8 and TRBJ2-2; D perhaps matches TRBD2 (6 bases). Trimming removed 1 base at V and 6 bases at J, with 12 bases between. Germline V gene data show CDR1 as SGHVS and CDR2 as FQNEAQ. CDR3 size: 15 residues. CDR3 loop: CASSLVRGSAGELFF. The DNA for the CDR3 is TGTGCCAGCAGCTTAGTCCGGGGGAGCGCCGGGGAGCTGTTTTTT. The variable domain in full, completed from reference TRBV7-8 and TRBJ2-2, reads GAGVSQSPRYKVAKRGQDVALRCDPISGHVSLFWYQQALGQGPEFLTYFQNEAQLDKSGLPSDRFFAERPEGSVSTLKIQRTQQEDSAVYLCASSLVRGSAGELFFGEGSRLTVL.

In DNA, the CDR3 is TGTGCCAGTAGTACAGGACAGGGGCGGGCGAATGAAAAACTGTTTTTT. Residues: CASSTGQGRANEKLFF. V gene TRBV19 combines with J gene TRBJ1-4; the match to TRBD1 covers 9 bases. Per germline, CDR1 LNHDA and CDR2 SQIVND (reference sequence). V was pared by 4 bases and J by 5 bases, with 8 bases of the junction left unmatched. The CDR3 loop spans 16 amino acids.

This chain uses TRBV30 with TRBJ2-7, with 10 bases matching TRBD1. CDR3 length equals 15 residues. V was pared by 2 bases and J by 3 bases, with 7 bases of the junction left unmatched. The germline CDR1 and CDR2 sequences are GTSNPN and SVGIG (reference sequence). CDR3 nucleotides: TGTGCCTGGAGTTCCGCCGGGACAGGGGTCTACGAGCAGTACTTC. This sequence encodes CAWSSAGTGVYEQYF. The full variable domain, in which reference TRBV30 and TRBJ2-7 provide the parts outside the CDR3, is SQTIHQWPATLVQPVGSPLSLECTVEGTSNPNLYWYRQAAGRGLQLLFYSVGIGQISSEVPQNLSASRPQDRQFILSSKKLLLSDSGFYLCAWSSAGTGVYEQYFGPGTRLTVT.

This chain uses TRBV2 with TRBJ2-5, with TRBD2 matching 11 bases. J gave up 5 bases and V 5 bases, and 4 bases lay outside the gene matches. Germline V gives CDR1 SNHLY, CDR2 FYNNEI. The CDR3 extends over 14 amino acids. CDR3 sequence reads: CASSYGLAGETQYF. As DNA, the CDR3 is TGTGCCAGCAGTTATGGACTAGCGGGCGAGACCCAGTACTTC.

V gene TRBV27 combines with J gene TRBJ1-4, with 9 bases identical to TRBD1. Germline V gene data show CDR1 as MNHEY and CDR2 as SMNVEV (reference sequence). This CDR3 is built from 16 residues. J was trimmed by 7 bases and V by 4 bases; bases with no gene match: 10. CDR3 sequence: CASSSPSGTGLEKLFF. The DNA of the CDR3 is TGTGCCAGCAGTTCGCCCTCCGGGACAGGGCTTGAAAAACTGTTTTTT.

The sample holds one count of this clone. The J gene is TRBJ2-3, the V gene TRBV19; the match to TRBD2 covers 13 bases. CDR3 length equals 18 residues. Germline V gives CDR1 LNHDA, CDR2 SQIVND (reference sequence). Unmatched junction bases numbered 4, after V lost 0 bases and J lost 1 base. CDR3 coding DNA: TGTGCCAGTAGTATAGACCATGGACTAGCGGGAGGCACAGATACGCAGTATTTT. It specifies CASSIDHGLAGGTDTQYF.